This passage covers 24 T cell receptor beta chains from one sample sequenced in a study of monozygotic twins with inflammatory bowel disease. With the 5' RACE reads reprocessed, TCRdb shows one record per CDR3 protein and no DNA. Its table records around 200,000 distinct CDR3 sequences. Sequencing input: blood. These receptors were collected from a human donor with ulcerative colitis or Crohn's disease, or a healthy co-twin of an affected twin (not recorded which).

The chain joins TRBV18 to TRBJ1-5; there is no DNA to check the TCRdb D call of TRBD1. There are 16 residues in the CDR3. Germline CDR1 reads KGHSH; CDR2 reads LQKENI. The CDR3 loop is CASSLNRDKERQPQHF.

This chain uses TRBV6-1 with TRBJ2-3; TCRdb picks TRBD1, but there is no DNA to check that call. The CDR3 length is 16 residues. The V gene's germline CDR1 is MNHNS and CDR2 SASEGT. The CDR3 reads CASCVGVGFRTDTQYF.

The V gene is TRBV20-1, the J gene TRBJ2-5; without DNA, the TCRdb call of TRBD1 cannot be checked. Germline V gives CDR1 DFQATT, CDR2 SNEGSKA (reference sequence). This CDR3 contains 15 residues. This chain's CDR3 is CSARDLSGGVETQYF.

The chain's CDR3 is CASSQALVAAGDIETQYF. V usage is TRBV4-1 and J usage is TRBJ2-5; as DNA is missing, the TRBD1 call by TCRdb cannot be tested. Germline values: CDR1 MGHRA, CDR2 YSYEKL. The CDR3 covers 18 residues.

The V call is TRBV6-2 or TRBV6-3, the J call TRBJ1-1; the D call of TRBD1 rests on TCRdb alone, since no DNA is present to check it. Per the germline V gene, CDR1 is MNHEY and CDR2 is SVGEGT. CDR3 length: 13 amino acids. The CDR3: CASSPDPLDSAFF.

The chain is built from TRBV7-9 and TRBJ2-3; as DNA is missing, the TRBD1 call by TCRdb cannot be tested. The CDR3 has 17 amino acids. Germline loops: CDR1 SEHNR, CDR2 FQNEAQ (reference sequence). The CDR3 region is CASSGGGGNRGTDTQYF. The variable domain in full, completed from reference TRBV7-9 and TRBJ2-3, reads DTGVSQNPRHKITKRGQNVTFRCDPISEHNRLYWYRQTLGQGPEFLTYFQNEAQLEKSRLLSDRFSAERPKGSFSTLEIQRTEQGDSAMYLCASSGGGGNRGTDTQYFGPGTRLTVL.

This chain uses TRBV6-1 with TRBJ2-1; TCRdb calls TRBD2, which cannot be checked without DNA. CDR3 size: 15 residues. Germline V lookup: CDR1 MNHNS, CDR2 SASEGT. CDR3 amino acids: CASSQLAGGHNEQFF.

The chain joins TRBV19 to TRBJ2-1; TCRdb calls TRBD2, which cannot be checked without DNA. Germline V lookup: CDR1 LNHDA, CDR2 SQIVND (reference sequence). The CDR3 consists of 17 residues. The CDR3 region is CASTSGDSQWFYNEQFF.

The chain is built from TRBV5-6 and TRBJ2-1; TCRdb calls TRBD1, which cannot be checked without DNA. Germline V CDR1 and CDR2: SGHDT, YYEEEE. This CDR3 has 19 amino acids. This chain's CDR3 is CASSLSWGSPHLSYNEQFF.

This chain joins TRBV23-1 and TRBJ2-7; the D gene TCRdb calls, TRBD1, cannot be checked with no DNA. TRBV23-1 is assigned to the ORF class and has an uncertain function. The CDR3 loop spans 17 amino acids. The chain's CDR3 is CASSAHPGTGGLHEQYF.

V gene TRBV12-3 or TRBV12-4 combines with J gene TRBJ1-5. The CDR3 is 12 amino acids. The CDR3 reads CASSFGPEPQHF.

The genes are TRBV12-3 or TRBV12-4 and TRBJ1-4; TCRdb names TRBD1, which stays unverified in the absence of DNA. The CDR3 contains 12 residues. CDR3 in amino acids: CASSPGTGRLFF.

CDR3 in amino acids: CASSPGTGADTGELFF. The chain is built from TRBV12-3 or TRBV12-4 and TRBJ2-2; TCRdb proposes TRBD1, but this gene call is untestable without DNA. The CDR3 spans 16 residues.

The CDR3 spells CASSQDSQVNHEQYF. The chain links TRBV14 to TRBJ2-7. CDR1 and CDR2 (germline): SGHDN, FVKESK. This CDR3 has 15 amino acids.

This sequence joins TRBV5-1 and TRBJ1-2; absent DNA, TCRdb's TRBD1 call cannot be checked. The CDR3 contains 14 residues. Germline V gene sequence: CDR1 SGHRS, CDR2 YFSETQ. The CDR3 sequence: CASSLNRDNYGYTF.

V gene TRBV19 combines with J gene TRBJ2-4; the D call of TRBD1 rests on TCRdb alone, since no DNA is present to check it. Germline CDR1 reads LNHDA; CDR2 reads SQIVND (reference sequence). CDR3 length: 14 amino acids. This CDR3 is CASSIQGARNIQYF.

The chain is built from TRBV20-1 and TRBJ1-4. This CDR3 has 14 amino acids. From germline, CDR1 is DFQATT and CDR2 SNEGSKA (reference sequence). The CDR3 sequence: CSARDLASNEKLFF.

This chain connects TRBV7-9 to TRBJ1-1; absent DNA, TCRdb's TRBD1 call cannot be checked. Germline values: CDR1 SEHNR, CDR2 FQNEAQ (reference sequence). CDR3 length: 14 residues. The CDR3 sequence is CASVRRGRNTEAFF.

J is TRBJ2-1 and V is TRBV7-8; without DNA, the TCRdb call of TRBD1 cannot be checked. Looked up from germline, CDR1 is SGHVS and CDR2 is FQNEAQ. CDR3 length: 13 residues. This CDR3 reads CASSSSRDYEQFF.

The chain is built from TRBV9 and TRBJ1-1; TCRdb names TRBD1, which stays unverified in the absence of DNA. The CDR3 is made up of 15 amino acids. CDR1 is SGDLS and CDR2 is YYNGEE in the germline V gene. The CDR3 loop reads CASSVLPGGSTEAFF.

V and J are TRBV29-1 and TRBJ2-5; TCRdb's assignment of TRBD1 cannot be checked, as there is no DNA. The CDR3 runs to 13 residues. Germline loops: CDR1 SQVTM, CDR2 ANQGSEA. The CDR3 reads CSVGQGAIETQYF. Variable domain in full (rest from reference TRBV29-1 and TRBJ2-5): SAVISQKPSRDICQRGTSLTIQCQVDSQVTMMFWYRQQPGQSLTLIATANQGSEATYESGFVIDKFPISRPNLTFSTLTVSNMSPEDSSIYLCSVGQGAIETQYFGPGTRLLVL.

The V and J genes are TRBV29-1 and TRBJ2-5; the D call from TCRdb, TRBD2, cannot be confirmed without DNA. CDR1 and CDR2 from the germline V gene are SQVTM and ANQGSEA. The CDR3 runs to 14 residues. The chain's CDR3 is CSVGGGGPEETQYF.

The CDR3: CASSKEAAPSEKLFF. This chain links TRBV18 with TRBJ1-4. This CDR3 has 15 amino acids. Per the germline V gene, CDR1 is KGHSH and CDR2 is LQKENI. The entire variable domain, with the rest obtained from reference TRBV18 and TRBJ1-4, is as follows: NAGVMQNPRHLVRRRGQEARLRCSPMKGHSHVYWYRQLPEEGLKFMVYLQKENIIDESGMPKERFSAEFPKEGPSILRIQQVVRGDSAAYFCASSKEAAPSEKLFFGSGTQLSVL.

CDR3 in amino acids: CASSQDRQGANYGYTF. The genes are TRBV4-2 and TRBJ1-2; lacking DNA, the TRBD1 call made by TCRdb goes unchecked. This CDR3 is built from 16 residues. Germline V lookup: CDR1 LGHNA, CDR2 YNFKEQ.